This T cell receptor (beta chain) was profiled in a study of blood T cell repertoires in COVID-19. Study-wide context: Acute-phase and convalescent COVID-19 samples originated in the United States, Italy and Spain.

TCRdb's copy holds only in-frame clones and misses some; the assay was immunoSEQ multiplex PCR. This table holds approximately 260,000 clones, 80% to 90% found once. Trimming cost V 0 bases and J 7 bases, with 5 bases left between them. The germline V gene has CDR1 SGHKS and CDR2 YYEKEE (reference sequence). This CDR3 is built from 11 residues. The specimen was peripheral blood. J is TRBJ2-7 and V is TRBV5-5; no definite D call. This TCR was recovered from a woman aged 70-85 years with acute or convalescent COVID-19. The CDR3 DNA reads TGTGCCAGCAGCTTGGGCGCGGAGCAGTACTTC. Translated, it gives CASSLGAEQYF.